The clone carrying this T cell receptor (beta chain) showed up just a few times. Its antigen is currently unknown. This sample's TCRbeta library carried unique molecular identifier barcodes. TCRdb used MiXCR to reprocess the PCR reads, holding one entry per CDR3 protein. The table records about 290,000 distinct CDR3 sequences, nearly 8% of them present only once. Trimming removed 5 bases from V and 0 bases from J, with 10 bases in between. Per germline, CDR1 MNHEY and CDR2 SMNVEV (reference sequence). There are 14 residues in the CDR3. This record belongs to a study of T-cell reconstitution after alpha-beta-depleted transplantation in children. Broader study findings: One year after transplant, T-cell counts and diversity came mostly from newly produced T cells. In patients about two months after transplant, alpha-beta T cells reportedly arose from several hundred expanded graft clones. Recipient T cells and thymic progenitors that survived gave rise to the high TCRbeta diversity observed at day 60 in some patients.

This clonotype was obtained from a female patient under 10 years old who had a stem cell transplant for Fanconi anemia, so the T cells may come from the graft donor. The source material was peripheral blood, sampled 360 days after TCRalphabeta/CD19-depleted stem cell transplant. The chain couples TRBV27 to TRBJ1-1; a weak D match, TRBD1 (5 bases). The CDR3 spells CASSGGEMNTEAFF. Written as DNA, the CDR3 is TGTGCCAGCAGTGGGGGAGAGATGAACACTGAAGCTTTCTTT.